The 10 T cell receptor beta chains below come from one sample, sequenced in a study of spatial heterogeneity in lung cancer (dated by TCRdb to the late 2010s). Interpreted using the paper, the time point label stands for: blood at routine non-recurrence follow-up after resection. Without any cell sorting, TCR sequencing was performed on whole RNA extracted either from tumor and nontumor lung tissue or from cryopreserved PBMC samples. Library preparation employed 5' RACE. Instrument on record: NextSeq 500. Through fastp at Q25 and MiXCR, TCRdb rebuilt clones from the public reads, retaining in-frame beta chains. Duplicate CDR3 protein sequences are folded into a single record with the most common DNA and genes. This sample holds 25,000 or so distinct CDR3 sequences; 4.5% to 7.5% were observed only once. Jointly, the top ten make up roughly a fifth of the sample. The sequenced sample was PBMCs, obtained at follow-up. These receptors came from a male donor with early-stage non-small cell lung cancer.

This clonotype was picked up many times. The chain combines TRBV7-2 with TRBJ1-1, with D unclear. Trimming cost V 3 bases and J 2 bases, with 7 bases left between them. The CDR3 has 13 residues. The germline gives CDR1 SGHTA, CDR2 FQGNSA. The CDR3 coding sequence is TGTGCCAGCAGCTTGCAGACCAACACTGAAGCTTTCTTT. It codes for CASSLQTNTEAFF.

This clonotype was seen ten or more times. The rearrangement links TRBV7-6 to TRBJ2-1; D is perhaps TRBD1 (6 bases). The CDR3 sequence is 16 residues long. The germline V gene encodes CDR1 SGHVS and CDR2 FNYEAQ. The germline V and J ends were trimmed by 2 bases and 8 bases, with 19 bases remaining between them. The CDR3 DNA sequence: TGTGCCAGCAGCTTATCTCAGGGGATCCTGATAGATGAGCAGTTCTTC. It is translated as CASSLSQGILIDEQFF.

This sequence joins TRBV20-1 and TRBJ2-3, with 7 bases matching TRBD2. This CDR3 has 16 amino acids. The germline gives CDR1 DFQATT, CDR2 SNEGSKA (reference sequence). The junction had 6 bases not matched to a gene; V was cut back by 0 bases and J by 0 bases. The CDR3 nucleotides are TGCAGTGCTAGAGATTTAGCGGGCCCCAGCACAGATACGCAGTATTTT. Residues: CSARDLAGPSTDTQYF.

In its sample, this clonotype was seen many times. The rearrangement links TRBV7-9 to TRBJ2-7, with D perhaps given as TRBD1 or TRBD2 (5 bases each). The CDR3 length is 16 residues. The ends were cut back, 1 base at V and 0 bases at J, with 13 bases in the middle. The V gene's germline CDR1 is SEHNR and CDR2 FQNEAQ (reference sequence). The CDR3 sequence: CASSLDLGPHSYEQYF. The CDR3 DNA reads as TGTGCCAGCAGCTTAGATTTGGGACCGCACTCCTACGAGCAGTACTTC.

This clonotype was counted ten times or more. The V gene is TRBV3-1, the J gene TRBJ1-1, with a tentative D call TRBD1 (6 bases). The CDR3 contains 14 residues. Germline V gene data show CDR1 as LGHDT and CDR2 as YNNKEL (reference sequence). V gave up 4 bases and J gave up 1 base, with 10 bases separating them. The CDR3 spells CASSLGQKNTEAFF. The CDR3 nucleotides read TGTGCCAGCAGCCTTGGACAGAAGAACACTGAAGCTTTCTTT.

This clonotype appeared many times. V usage is TRBV7-2 and J usage is TRBJ2-1; D ambiguous. Germline CDR1 SGHTA, CDR2 FQGNSA. The CDR3 spans 12 residues. V was cut by 4 bases and J by 7 bases, with 8 bases left in between. CDR3 in amino acids: CASSSVLNEQFF. In DNA, the CDR3 is TGTGCCAGCAGCTCAGTTTTGAATGAGCAGTTCTTC.

This clonotype was counted ten times or more. The rearrangement uses TRBV9 and TRBJ2-3, with 7 bases aligning to TRBD2. V trimming: 2 bases; J trimming: 0 bases; junction bases outside the gene matches: 3. The CDR3 sequence is 15 residues long. The germline V gene has CDR1 SGDLS and CDR2 YYNGEE. CDR3 sequence: CASSVSGSSTDTQYF. The DNA of the CDR3 is TGTGCCAGCAGCGTTAGCGGGTCTAGCACAGATACGCAGTATTTT. Supplemented by reference TRBV9 and TRBJ2-3, the full variable domain reads DSGVTQTPKHLITATGQRVTLRCSPRSGDLSVYWYQQSLDQGLQFLIQYYNGEERAKGNILERFSAQQFPDLHSELNLSSLELGDSALYFCASSVSGSSTDTQYFGPGTRLTVL.

This clonotype appeared a few times. V usage is TRBV7-2 and J usage is TRBJ1-1; D gene unclear. CDR3 length equals 14 residues. V lost 1 base and J lost 0, with 6 bases in between. CDR1 SGHTA and CDR2 FQGNSA come from the germline V gene. The DNA of the CDR3 is TGTGCCAGCAGCTTAGGACGGCTGAACACTGAAGCTTTCTTT. Translation: CASSLGRLNTEAFF.

This clonotype is judged medium-sized. V is TRBV2 and J is TRBJ2-7; the D gene is possibly TRBD2 (6 bases). The CDR3 has 12 amino acids. Deletions cut 10 bases from V and 4 bases from J, with 14 bases between. In germline, CDR1 is SNHLY, CDR2 FYNNEI. The DNA for the CDR3 is TGTGCCACCTCGACTAGAATGTACGAGCAGTACGTC. As protein: CATSTRMYEQYV.

This chain joins TRBV12-3 or TRBV12-4 and TRBJ1-1; D perhaps matches TRBD1 (6 bases). Trimming stripped 6 bases from V and 1 base from J, with 15 bases between. The CDR3 is 15 residues long. CDR3 in DNA: TGTGCCAGCAGCTCTACGGACAGCCAGAACACTGAAGCTTTCTTT. As protein: CASSSTDSQNTEAFF.